The clone carrying this T cell receptor (beta chain) was counted a few times. What it recognizes is unknown. All patients were mismatch repair deficient, assessed by either PCR or immunohistochemistry. TCRs were sequenced from a few patients responding to pembrolizumab. The record originates from a study of PD-1 blockade in mismatch repair-deficient tumors. Study at large: All were previously treated, progressing patients with some twelve mismatch repair-deficient cancer types. Study-level points and caveats: After pembrolizumab, tumor-resident clones rose rapidly, then generally contracted before radiologic responses.

CDR1 and CDR2 from the germline V gene are MNHNS and SASEGT. The CDR3 has 13 amino acids. Trimming removed 8 bases from V and 6 bases from J; junction bases left unmatched: 7. Libraries were prepared by immunoSEQ multiplex PCR; TCRdb keeps only in-frame clonotypes and omits some of them. The sample contains roughly 50,000 clones, approximately 81% of which appear only once. The TCR comes from an adult with mismatch repair-deficient cancer. The rearrangement joins TRBV6-1 to TRBJ1-5; TRBD1 aligns across 7 bases. The sequencing here drew on peripheral blood, taken roughly 21 weeks after starting pembrolizumab. CDR3 sequence: CASLRQGGQPQHF. DNA of the CDR3: TGTGCCAGCCTTAGACAGGGAGGTCAGCCCCAGCATTTT.